A selection of T cell receptor beta chains follows, all from one sample in a study of CD8 T cells in ankylosing spondylitis. MiXCR, run by TCRdb on the 5' RACE reads, gives a single entry per CDR3 protein. The sample lists around 770,000 distinct CDR3 sequences; about an eighth were seen once. Sequenced material: blood, either unsorted or a sorted T cell fraction (not recorded which). Every receptor here comes from a male donor with ankylosing spondylitis. The CDR3 runs from the conserved cysteine through the conserved F or W. The D gene is left open where the match is weak. Clone size is stated in some rows and not others, as once, few, many or a class when expanded.

TRBV20-1	TRBJ2-7	many	TRBD2	CSASLAAYEQYF	TGCAGTGCTAGCCTAGCGGCCTACGAGCAGTACTTC
TRBV28	TRBJ2-5	-	TRBD2	CASSLSGRAVETQYF	TGTGCCAGCAGTTTGAGCGGGAGGGCTGTAGAGACCCAGTACTTC
TRBV6-2/TRBV6-3	TRBJ2-7	few	TRBD2	CASRRPPGGGSYEQYF	TGTGCCAGCAGACGACCCCCCGGGGGAGGGTCCTACGAGCAGTACTTC
TRBV6-2/TRBV6-3	TRBJ2-3	-	-	CASSYSGWHAATQYF	TGTGCCAGCAGTTACTCGGGCTGGCATGCGGCTACGCAGTATTTT
TRBV18	TRBJ1-5	-	-	CASSQGGKPQHF	TGTGCCAGCTCCCAGGGCGGTAAGCCCCAGCATTTT
TRBV24-1	TRBJ2-7	few	-	CATSDSTGTGYEQYF	TGTGCCACCAGTGATTCAACCGGGACGGGCTACGAGCAGTACTTC
TRBV20-1	TRBJ2-2	-	TRBD2	CSARGRPGTGELFF	TGCAGTGCCCGCGGGAGGCCGGGCACCGGGGAGCTGTTTTTT
TRBV29-1	TRBJ1-1	few	-	CSVSHDRLNTEAFF	TGCAGCGTTTCCCATGACAGGTTGAACACTGAAGCTTTCTTT
TRBV5-6	TRBJ2-6	-	-	CASSLLRVGANVLTF	TGTGCCAGCAGCTTGTTACGGGTGGGGGCCAACGTCCTGACTTTC
TRBV20-1	TRBJ2-5	few	-	CSALKGGGGETQYF	TGCAGTGCCCTAAAGGGGGGAGGGGGAGAGACCCAGTACTTC